The T cell receptor beta chain described here comes from a study of control samples from healthy donors and cancer patients. Clones were sequenced by immunoSEQ multiplex PCR, and TCRdb holds only the in-frame ones, with some missing. The table records some 110,000 clones, roughly 93% of them present only once. V lost 3 bases and J lost 5, with 13 bases in between. Per germline, CDR1 LNHDA and CDR2 SQIVND (reference sequence). The CDR3 consists of 14 residues. The sequencing input was blood. This TCR was recovered from a young man in good health. The chain joins TRBV19 to TRBJ1-2; D is uncertain. CDR3 DNA sequence: TGTGCCAGTAGTATGTTTACGGAGGTGTATGGCTACACCTTC. It specifies CASSMFTEVYGYTF.